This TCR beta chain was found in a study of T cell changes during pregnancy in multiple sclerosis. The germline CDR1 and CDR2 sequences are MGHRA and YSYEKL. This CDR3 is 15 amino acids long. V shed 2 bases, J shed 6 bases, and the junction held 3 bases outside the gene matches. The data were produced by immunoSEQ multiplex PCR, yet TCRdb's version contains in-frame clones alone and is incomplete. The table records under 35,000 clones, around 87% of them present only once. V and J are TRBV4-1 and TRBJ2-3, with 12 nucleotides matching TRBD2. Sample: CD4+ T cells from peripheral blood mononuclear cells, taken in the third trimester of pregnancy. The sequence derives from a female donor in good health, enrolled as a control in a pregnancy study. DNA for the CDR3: TGCGCCAGCAGCCAATGGACTAGCGGGATGGATACGCAGTATTTT. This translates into CASSQWTSGMDTQYF.